Listed below are T cell receptor beta chains from one sample, sequenced in a study of cytomegalovirus exposure and HLA in healthy donors. Measured with immunoSEQ multiplex PCR; TCRdb has only the in-frame clones, and not every one. Here the sample spans about 150,000 clones, approximately 79% being singletons. Material for sequencing was PBMCs. These receptors came from a man aged 50 to 59 in good health and CMV-seropositive. CDR3s include the opening cysteine and the closing phenylalanine or tryptophan. The order of the fields is V gene, clone size, J gene, D gene, CDR3 protein, CDR3 DNA. The D gene is left open where the match is weak. Not all rows give a size; the values are once, few, many and, for expanded clones, a class.

>TRBV30|-|TRBJ2-3|TRBD2
CAWSGGRAADTQYF
TGTGCCTGGAGTGGCGGGAGAGCGGCAGATACGCAGTATTTT
>TRBV5-1|few|TRBJ1-1|-
CASSLAGITEAFF
TGCGCCAGCAGCTTGGCAGGGATTACTGAAGCTTTCTTT
>TRBV7-9|-|TRBJ2-3|TRBD2
CASSPTAGFTQYF
TGTGCCAGCAGCCCGACAGCGGGGTTTACGCAGTATTTT
>TRBV5-5|once|TRBJ2-5|-
CASRDSAGIETQYF
TGTGCCAGCAGAGATTCGGCAGGGATAGAGACCCAGTACTTC
>TRBV19|-|TRBJ2-2|-
CASSILLAGELFF
TGTGCCAGTAGTATTTTGTTAGCCGGGGAGCTGTTTTTT
>TRBV9|once|TRBJ1-1|-
CASSPRQHPGEAFF
TGTGCCAGCAGCCCAAGACAGCATCCGGGTGAAGCTTTCTTT
>TRBV10-1|-|TRBJ1-2|-
CASSEDSSINYGYTF
TGCGCCAGCAGTGAGGACAGCTCAATTAACTATGGCTACACCTTC
>TRBV6-5|-|TRBJ1-1|-
CASSYQENTEAFF
TGTGCCAGCAGTTACCAGGAGAACACTGAAGCTTTCTTT
>TRBV9|once|TRBJ1-3|TRBD1
CASSVGLGTASGNTIYF
TGTGCCAGCAGCGTAGGTTTAGGGACAGCCTCTGGAAACACCATATATTTT
>TRBV5-6|-|TRBJ1-1|TRBD1
CASSLDRGNTEAFF
TGTGCCAGCAGCTTGGACAGGGGGAACACTGAAGCTTTCTTT
>TRBV6-5|-|TRBJ2-1|-
CASSPHAGRYEQFF
TGTGCCAGCAGCCCCCATGCGGGGCGCTATGAGCAGTTCTTC
>TRBV6-1|-|TRBJ2-1|-
CASSPSRGSYNEQFF
TGTGCCAGCAGCCCCTCCCGCGGGTCCTACAATGAGCAGTTCTTC
>TRBV7-2|-|TRBJ2-3|TRBD2
CASSIGTIGTQYF
TGTGCCAGCAGCATTGGGACTATCGGGACGCAGTATTTT
>TRBV28|-|TRBJ2-1|TRBD2
CASSPGTRDYNEQFF
TGTGCCAGCAGTCCCGGGACTAGAGACTACAATGAGCAGTTCTTC
>TRBV28|once|TRBJ1-6|TRBD1
CASSLGVTGTGGYSPLHF
TGTGCCAGCAGTTTGGGGGTTACCGGGACAGGGGGTTATTCACCCCTCCACTTT
>TRBV10-3|-|TRBJ2-3|TRBD2
CAIKAGGDGDTQYF
TGTGCCATCAAAGCGGGAGGGGACGGAGATACGCAGTATTTT
>TRBV7-2|-|TRBJ2-7|TRBD2
CASSFSSGSSYEQYF
TGTGCCAGCAGCTTTTCTAGCGGGAGCTCCTACGAGCAGTACTTC
>TRBV5-6|-|TRBJ2-7|TRBD1
CASSRRAGQGYEQYF
TGTGCCAGCAGCCGGAGGGCGGGACAGGGCTACGAGCAGTACTTC
>TRBV29-1|-|TRBJ2-2|TRBD2
CSAGLAGAGTGELFF
TGCAGCGCCGGACTAGCGGGAGCGGGCACCGGGGAGCTGTTTTTT
>TRBV6-6|once|TRBJ2-2|-
CASSSTGKNTGELFF
TGTGCCAGCAGTTCTACAGGGAAAAACACCGGGGAGCTGTTTTTT
>TRBV5-6|-|TRBJ2-1|-
CASSLAQRTPSYNEQFF
TGTGCCAGCAGCTTGGCCCAGCGGACTCCCTCCTACAATGAGCAGTTCTTC
>TRBV6-6|few|TRBJ1-4|-
CACSSRAGEDEKLFF
TGTGCCTGTAGCTCCCGGGCGGGCGAGGATGAAAAACTGTTTTTT
>TRBV7-8|once|TRBJ2-2|TRBD2
CASSLLAGVTGELFF
TGTGCCAGCAGCTTACTAGCGGGAGTTACCGGGGAGCTGTTTTTT
>TRBV9|-|TRBJ2-2|-
CASTGQGQRTGELFF
TGTGCCAGCACGGGCCAGGGGCAGCGGACCGGGGAGCTGTTTTTT
>TRBV4-2|-|TRBJ2-3|TRBD1
CASSQGTGVLDTQYF
TGTGCCAGCAGCCAAGGGACAGGGGTTTTAGATACGCAGTATTTT
>TRBV11-2|-|TRBJ1-1|-
CASSPLGVSGSFF
TGTGCCAGCAGCCCCTTAGGGGTAAGCGGGTCTTTCTTT
>TRBV12-5|-|TRBJ1-5|-
CASGLDEGPQHF
TGTGCTAGTGGTTTGGACGAGGGGCCCCAGCATTTT
>TRBV4-1|-|TRBJ2-5|TRBD2
CASSQRGLAGETQYF
TGCGCCAGCAGCCAGCGGGGACTAGCTGGTGAGACCCAGTACTTC
>TRBV6-1|-|TRBJ2-5|TRBD1
CASGDRGPKETQYF
TGTGCCAGCGGGGACAGGGGTCCCAAAGAGACCCAGTACTTC
>TRBV7-9|-|TRBJ2-1|TRBD1
CASSFPLKQGLANEQFF
TGTGCCAGCAGCTTTCCTTTAAAACAGGGGCTCGCCAATGAGCAGTTCTTC
>TRBV28|once|TRBJ2-1|-
CASSLGSHNEQFF
TGTGCCAGCAGTTTGGGCTCACACAATGAGCAGTTCTTC
>TRBV19|-|TRBJ1-3|TRBD1
CASTPDRRQLSGNTIYF
TGTGCCAGTACCCCGGACAGGAGACAACTTTCTGGAAACACCATATATTTT
>TRBV10-3|-|TRBJ2-7|TRBD2
CAISILAGASYEQYF
TGTGCCATCAGTATACTAGCGGGAGCTTCCTACGAGCAGTACTTC
>TRBV7-2|-|TRBJ1-2|-
CASSLVGGRGAEGYTF
TGTGCCAGCAGCTTAGTCGGGGGGCGTGGGGCGGAGGGCTACACCTTC
>TRBV5-1|-|TRBJ2-1|TRBD2
CASSDASGPSYNEQFF
TGCGCCAGCAGCGACGCTAGCGGGCCCTCCTACAATGAGCAGTTCTTC
>TRBV5-4|-|TRBJ2-5|-
CASSLVYEETQYF
TGTGCCAGCAGCTTGGTCTACGAGGAGACCCAGTACTTC
>TRBV5-1|-|TRBJ1-1|-
CASSLYGGTTEAFF
TGCGCCAGCAGCTTGTATGGAGGGACCACTGAAGCTTTCTTT
>TRBV28|-|TRBJ2-7|-
CASSLFFRVHEQYF
TGTGCCAGCAGTTTATTTTTCAGGGTTCACGAGCAGTACTTC
>TRBV2|-|TRBJ2-1|TRBD2
CASSSRGTSVQTVDEQFF
TGTGCCAGCAGTTCCCGCGGGACTAGCGTCCAAACAGTAGATGAGCAGTTCTTC
>TRBV6-1|-|TRBJ2-7|TRBD1
CASSEGQGVHEQYF
TGTGCCAGCAGCGAAGGACAGGGGGTCCACGAGCAGTACTTC
>TRBV19|-|TRBJ2-7|TRBD1
CASSLQGGTYEQYF
TGTGCCAGTAGTTTACAGGGGGGAACCTACGAGCAGTACTTC
>TRBV12-5|-|TRBJ1-1|-
CASGRELNTEAFF
TGTGCTAGTGGCAGGGAATTGAACACTGAAGCTTTCTTT
>TRBV6-1|-|TRBJ2-3|-
CASSETRGWGDTQYF
TGTGCCAGCAGTGAAACCAGGGGCTGGGGAGATACGCAGTATTTT
>TRBV5-4|-|TRBJ2-1|TRBD2
CASSSDSSGSYNEQFF
TGTGCCAGCAGTTCAGATTCTAGCGGCTCCTACAATGAGCAGTTCTTC
>TRBV28|-|TRBJ1-1|-
CASSLMAGFTEAFF
TGTGCCAGCAGTTTAATGGCAGGGTTCACTGAAGCTTTCTTT
>TRBV30|-|TRBJ1-1|TRBD1
CAWSLSWQGVTEAFF
TGTGCCTGGAGTCTATCTTGGCAGGGGGTAACTGAAGCTTTCTTT
>TRBV7-2|-|TRBJ1-1|-
CASLLQALSTEAFF
TGTGCCAGCTTACTACAGGCTCTGTCCACTGAAGCTTTCTTT
>TRBV28|few|TRBJ2-5|-
CASSRDQETQYF
TGTGCCAGCAGCCGGGACCAAGAGACCCAGTACTTC
>TRBV7-3|-|TRBJ2-2|TRBD1
CASSSQGGTGELFF
TGTGCCAGCAGCTCACAGGGGGGCACCGGGGAGCTGTTTTTT
>TRBV6-1|-|TRBJ2-7|TRBD2
CATAGGSTYSYEQYF
TGTGCCACCGCGGGGGGATCCACCTATTCCTACGAGCAGTACTTC
>TRBV6-5|-|TRBJ1-4|TRBD1
CASSEGGINEKLFF
TGTGCCAGCAGTGAAGGGGGCATAAATGAAAAACTGTTTTTT
>TRBV29-1|-|TRBJ2-5|TRBD1
CSVTQGEETQYF
TGCAGCGTTACACAGGGGGAAGAGACCCAGTACTTC
>TRBV29-1|once|TRBJ2-3|-
CSGVGGDTQYF
TGCAGTGGGGTGGGGGGAGATACGCAGTATTTT